The 21 T cell receptor beta chains in this list originate from one sample, sequenced in a study of cytomegalovirus exposure and HLA in healthy donors. Primers: 60 Vbeta forward and 13 Jbeta reverse. Clones were read by immunoSEQ multiplex PCR, and TCRdb kept only the in-frame ones, dropping some. The sample records around 100,000 clones, around 77% being singletons. Material for sequencing was PBMCs. The origin of the receptors is a woman in her twenties or thirties in good health and CMV-seropositive.

This chain uses TRBV10-3 with TRBJ1-1; 8 bases map to TRBD1. This CDR3 spans 15 amino acids. Per the germline V gene, CDR1 is ENHRY and CDR2 is SYGVKD. Trimming took 7 bases from V and 7 from J; bases not matched to a gene: 14. CDR3 in DNA: TGTGCCATCACCGCCGGGCAGGGGGCGCCCCGTGAAGCTTTCTTT. This gives the protein CAITAGQGAPREAFF.

The rearrangement uses TRBV4-1 and TRBJ2-7; maybe TRBD2 (6 bases). Germline lookup yields CDR1 MGHRA and CDR2 YSYEKL. V gave up 9 bases and J gave up 2 bases, with 14 bases separating them. The CDR3 is 13 residues long. CDR3 amino acids: CASGTPETYEQYF. The CDR3, as DNA: TGCGCCAGTGGGACTCCGGAAACCTACGAGCAGTACTTC.

This clone was seen a few times. The chain recombines TRBV5-1 with TRBJ2-1; 8 nucleotides align to TRBD1. Trimming cost V 4 bases and J 0 bases; bases outside gene matches: 9. The CDR3 covers 17 residues. CDR1 is SGHRS, CDR2 YFSETQ, per germline. CDR3 region: CASSATGATSSYNEQFF. The CDR3 DNA reads TGCGCCAGCAGCGCGACAGGGGCGACGAGCTCCTACAATGAGCAGTTCTTC.

Here the CDR3 reads CASSSAGNTEAFF. The CDR3 nucleotides read TGTGCCAGCAGCTCAGCGGGGAACACTGAAGCTTTCTTT. The gene calls are TRBV7-3 and TRBJ1-1; D is unresolved. CDR1 is SGHTA and CDR2 is FQGTGA in the germline V gene. The CDR3 spans 13 residues. Trimming removed 4 bases at V and 1 base at J, with 7 bases between.

This clone has only one observation. The genes are TRBV11-2 and TRBJ1-5; perhaps TRBD1 as D (5 bases). This CDR3 spans 16 amino acids. Looked up from germline, CDR1 is SGHAT and CDR2 is FQNNGV. V was pared by 1 base and J by 1 base, with 11 bases between. CDR3 in DNA: TGTGCCAGCAGCTTAGTTGGGGGGACCAGCAATCAGCCCCAGCATTTT. Translation gives CASSLVGGTSNQPQHF.

The V gene is TRBV9, the J gene TRBJ1-2, with a tentative D call TRBD1 (5 bases). The CDR3 consists of 16 residues. CDR1 and CDR2 (germline): SGDLS, YYNGEE. V lost 3 bases and J lost 5, with 20 bases in between. The CDR3 coding sequence is TGTGCCAGCAGCGCCCCCTCCACCGGGGGTGGGTATGGCTACACCTTC. This translates into CASSAPSTGGGYGYTF.

The chain recombines TRBV7-2 with TRBJ2-7, with D possibly TRBD2 on 6 matching bases. The CDR3 contains 15 residues. Trimming removed 2 bases from V and 3 bases from J, with 14 bases in between. The germline V gene has CDR1 SGHTA and CDR2 FQGNSA. The CDR3 sequence is CASSLSPSGHYEQYF. CDR3 nucleotides: TGTGCCAGCAGCTTAAGCCCCAGCGGGCACTACGAGCAGTACTTC.

This clone was counted between two and nine times. V usage is TRBV14 and J usage is TRBJ2-3; D is unresolved. CDR1 and CDR2 from the germline V gene are SGHDN and FVKESK. The V gene lost 1 base and the J gene lost 0 bases, with 8 bases spanning the gap. The CDR3 contains 15 residues. The CDR3 protein is CASSQGLLSTDTQYF. Written as DNA, the CDR3 is TGTGCCAGCAGCCAAGGTCTACTCAGCACAGATACGCAGTATTTT.

The rearrangement joins TRBV11-2 to TRBJ2-1, with a weak D call TRBD2 (5 bases). V was pared by 3 bases and J by 5 bases, with 11 bases between. There are 14 residues in the CDR3. CDR1 and CDR2 from the germline V gene are SGHAT and FQNNGV. CDR3 loop: CASSFMGADNEQFF. The CDR3 DNA follows: TGTGCCAGCAGCTTTATGGGAGCGGACAATGAGCAGTTCTTC.

The CDR3 DNA sequence: TGTGCCAGCAGCCATGGGGGCGGATTAGGCAACACCGGGGAGCTGTTTTTT. Its protein is CASSHGGGLGNTGELFF. The chain carries TRBV7-3 and TRBJ2-2; possible D gene TRBD1, 6 bases. CDR1 and CDR2 from the germline V gene are SGHTA and FQGTGA. There are 17 residues in the CDR3. Trimming stripped 5 bases from V and 2 bases from J, with 18 bases between.

The chain's CDR3 is CASLRQLAIVKQYF. Here the CDR3 DNA reads TGTGCCAGCCTCAGGCAACTAGCGATAGTGAAGCAGTACTTC. This sequence joins TRBV21-1 and TRBJ2-5; the table calls TRBD2, which could not be checked here. TRBV21-1 is a pseudogene segment. The CDR3 has 14 amino acids.

The rearrangement uses TRBV5-1 and TRBJ2-7, with a possible D match to TRBD2 (6 bases). The V end was cut by 5 bases, the J end by 5 bases, with 8 bases between. Germline V lookup: CDR1 SGHRS, CDR2 YFSETQ. This CDR3 has 11 residues. DNA of the CDR3: TGCGCCAGCAGAGTAGCGGACGAGCAGTACTTC. Residues: CASRVADEQYF.

This chain links TRBV29-1 with TRBJ1-1; D not certain. The CDR3 consists of 12 residues. Trimming left V 5 bases short and J 2 bases short, with 9 bases between. Germline CDR1 SQVTM, CDR2 ANQGSEA. The CDR3 here is CSVSGQNTEAFF. As DNA, the CDR3 is TGCAGCGTTAGTGGGCAAAACACTGAAGCTTTCTTT.

The chain combines TRBV6-5 with TRBJ2-1; 13 nucleotides align to TRBD2. CDR3 size: 15 residues. Germline lookup yields CDR1 MNHEY and CDR2 SVGAGI. After removal of 5 bases from V and 11 bases from J, the junction contained 9 bases not matched to a gene. The DNA for the CDR3 is TGTGCCAGCAGTAGCTCCGGGACTAGCGGGAAAAAGCAGTTCTTC. Translating it yields CASSSSGTSGKKQFF.

This clone was found once. The chain recombines TRBV7-9 with TRBJ2-5, with a weak D call TRBD2 (5 bases). The V gene lost 1 base and the J gene lost 2 bases, with 20 bases spanning the gap. The CDR3 sequence is 18 residues long. Germline assignment: CDR1 SEHNR and CDR2 FQNEAQ (reference sequence). The chain's CDR3 is CASSLGVLAPTTQETQYF. The CDR3, as DNA: TGTGCCAGCAGCTTAGGGGTTCTAGCCCCGACCACTCAAGAGACCCAGTACTTC.

This clone was seen a few times. The chain has TRBV12-5 and TRBJ2-1, with unresolved D. Germline loops: CDR1 LGHNT, CDR2 FRNRAP. The V end lost 2 bases, the J end lost 5 bases, and 4 bases lay between the germline ends. The CDR3 totals 12 residues. CDR3 protein: CASGLLDNEQFF. DNA for the CDR3: TGTGCTAGTGGTTTGCTCGACAATGAGCAGTTCTTC.

This clone was recorded a few times. The V gene is TRBV6-1, the J gene TRBJ1-6, with TRBD1 matching 9 bases. The CDR3 has 18 residues. The germline V gene encodes CDR1 MNHNS and CDR2 SASEGT. J was trimmed by 6 bases and V by 3 bases; bases with no gene match: 12. The CDR3 is CASSETGGDLGGNSPLHF. The CDR3 DNA follows: TGTGCCAGCAGTGAGACAGGGGGGGATCTTGGGGGTAATTCACCCCTCCACTTT.

This rearrangement joins TRBV4-1 to TRBJ1-2; the D is unclear. This CDR3 is built from 17 residues. Germline values: CDR1 MGHRA, CDR2 YSYEKL. Trimming left V 3 bases short and J 4 bases short, with 21 bases between. The CDR3 spells CASSQVDFIGPAYGYTF. CDR3 bases: TGCGCCAGCAGCCAGGTGGATTTCATTGGGCCAGCCTATGGCTACACCTTC.

The V call is TRBV6-5, the J call TRBJ2-5, with 10 bases lining up with TRBD1. The J call is uncertain, as TRBJ2-7 better fits the DNA end. CDR1 and CDR2 (germline): MNHEY, SVGAGI. The CDR3 covers 15 residues. The CDR3 nucleotides read TGTGCCAGCTCTCGAGGGGACAGGGGCACCTACGAGCAGTACTTC. This codes for CASSRGDRGTYEQYF.

V is TRBV6-6 and J is TRBJ1-2; D gene unclear. This CDR3 has 13 amino acids. Germline CDR1 and CDR2: MNHNY and SVGAGI (reference sequence). V shed 6 bases and J shed 2 bases, with 10 bases lying between them. The CDR3 nucleotides are TGTGCCAGCAGCCAGAACATCAACTATGGCTACACCTTC. It translates to CASSQNINYGYTF.

This clone was observed a handful of times. The J gene is TRBJ2-3, the V gene TRBV9; D might be TRBD1 (6 bases). Trimming shortened V by 2 bases and J by 5 bases, and 12 bases separated the two germline ends. CDR3 size: 14 residues. Germline lookup yields CDR1 SGDLS and CDR2 YYNGEE. CDR3 in amino acids: CASSVGSGVDTQYF. The CDR3 region has the DNA TGTGCCAGCAGCGTGGGATCAGGGGTAGATACGCAGTATTTT.